The clone carrying this TCR beta chain appeared a single time. The V and J ends lost 3 bases and 11 bases, in that order; junction bases with no gene match: 12. The CDR3 loop spans 14 amino acids. Germline loops: CDR1 LNHDA, CDR2 SQIVND (reference sequence). The data stem from a study of cytomegalovirus exposure and HLA in healthy donors. The PCR contained 60 Vbeta and 13 Jbeta primers. Assay: immunoSEQ multiplex PCR; the TCRdb copy retains only in-frame clones and omits some. The data hold roughly 83,000 clones, with more than 70% observed a single time. Sample: PBMCs. This chain joins TRBV19 and TRBJ1-1, with 7 bases lining up with TRBD1. The clonotype comes from a man aged 55 to 70 in good health and CMV-seronegative. DNA of the CDR3: TGTGCCAGTAGTATTTTAACGGGGACAGATAATGCTTTCTTT. It specifies CASSILTGTDNAFF.